This is a list of T cell receptor beta chains from one sample in a study of blood T cell repertoires in COVID-19. Sequenced by immunoSEQ multiplex PCR; TCRdb stores in-frame clones only, minus some. The sample lists roughly 400,000 clones; approximately 87% were seen once. Sequenced: PBMCs or T cells enriched from blood (not recorded which). Receptors were obtained from a woman in her forties or fifties who had recovered from COVID-19. Both conserved end residues are part of each CDR3. Each record gives: CDR3 length, D gene, clone size, J gene, V gene, CDR3 protein, CDR3 DNA. The D gene is left open where the match is weak. Only part of the rows carry a size: once, few, many, or a class if the clone is expanded.

>17|TRBD2|.|TRBJ2-1|TRBV11-2
CASSSRLAGGSYNEQFF
TGTGCCAGCAGCTCCCGACTAGCGGGGGGCTCCTACAATGAGCAGTTCTTC
>16|TRBD1|.|TRBJ1-1|TRBV4-1
CASSQPPGTGVTEAFF
TGCGCCAGCAGCCAGCCCCCCGGGACAGGGGTGACTGAAGCTTTCTTT
>14|TRBD1|.|TRBJ1-2|TRBV27
CAAKSRGRFDGYTF
TGTGCCGCGAAAAGCAGGGGGAGGTTCGATGGCTACACCTTC
>15|.|.|TRBJ2-7|TRBV15
CATSPERLAGHEQYF
TGTGCCACCAGCCCAGAGAGGTTGGCGGGGCACGAGCAGTACTTC
>22|.|.|TRBJ2-1|TRBV13
CASSFHTNMDSLWFQTHNEQFF
TGTGCCAGCAGCTTCCATACGAATATGGATAGCCTCTGGTTTCAGACCCACAATGAGCAGTTCTTC
>15|TRBD2|.|TRBJ2-4|TRBV28
CASSSGGVAKNIQYF
TGTGCCAGCAGTAGCGGGGGGGTAGCCAAAAACATTCAGTACTTC
>14|TRBD1|.|TRBJ1-5|TRBV2
CASRRDRDNQPQHF
TGTGCCAGCAGGAGGGACAGGGACAATCAGCCCCAGCATTTT
>16|TRBD1|.|TRBJ1-2|TRBV4-3
CASSQDSPGQNYGYTF
TGCGCCAGCAGCCAAGATTCACCGGGACAGAACTATGGCTACACCTTC
>14|.|.|TRBJ1-4|TRBV6-5
CASSYGRSPEKLFF
TGTGCCAGCAGTTACGGGAGATCTCCTGAAAAACTGTTTTTT
>15|TRBD1|.|TRBJ1-5|TRBV28
CASSPDRDSNQPQHF
TGTGCCAGCAGTCCCGACAGGGATAGCAATCAGCCCCAGCATTTT
>14|.|.|TRBJ1-1|TRBV19
CASRPDTRGTEAFF
TGTGCCAGTAGGCCTGACACAAGGGGCACTGAAGCTTTCTTT
>11|.|.|TRBJ1-6|TRBV5-8
CASRAYSPLHF
TGTGCCAGCAGGGCTTATTCACCCCTCCACTTT
>12|.|.|TRBJ1-4|TRBV25-1
CASTGFGEKLFF
TGTGCCAGCACAGGGTTTGGGGAAAAACTGTTTTTT
>14|TRBD1|.|TRBJ1-6|TRBV12-5
CASARDRGNSPLHF
TGTGCTAGTGCCCGGGACAGGGGTAATTCACCCCTCCACTTT
>14|.|.|TRBJ1-2|TRBV28
CASSLHRAGYGYTF
TGTGCCAGCAGTCTTCACAGGGCGGGCTATGGCTACACCTTC
>14|TRBD1|.|TRBJ2-3|TRBV5-1
CASSLGTGGDTQYF
TGCGCCAGCAGCTTGGGGACAGGGGGGGATACGCAGTATTTT
>15|TRBD2|.|TRBJ2-7|TRBV27
CASSPLGRGSYEQYF
TGTGCCAGCAGTCCATTGGGGCGGGGGTCCTACGAGCAGTACTTC
>14|.|.|TRBJ2-7|TRBV7-9
CAGAGDNRSYEQYF
TGTGCCGGGGCGGGGGACAACCGGTCCTACGAGCAGTACTTC
>15|TRBD2|few|TRBJ2-3|TRBV5-4
CASSISGGAFDTQYF
TGTGCCAGCAGCATTAGCGGGGGGGCGTTCGATACGCAGTATTTT
>13|TRBD1|.|TRBJ1-2|TRBV6-1
CASSERGLRGYTF
TGTGCCAGCAGTGAGAGGGGGCTGCGTGGCTACACCTTC